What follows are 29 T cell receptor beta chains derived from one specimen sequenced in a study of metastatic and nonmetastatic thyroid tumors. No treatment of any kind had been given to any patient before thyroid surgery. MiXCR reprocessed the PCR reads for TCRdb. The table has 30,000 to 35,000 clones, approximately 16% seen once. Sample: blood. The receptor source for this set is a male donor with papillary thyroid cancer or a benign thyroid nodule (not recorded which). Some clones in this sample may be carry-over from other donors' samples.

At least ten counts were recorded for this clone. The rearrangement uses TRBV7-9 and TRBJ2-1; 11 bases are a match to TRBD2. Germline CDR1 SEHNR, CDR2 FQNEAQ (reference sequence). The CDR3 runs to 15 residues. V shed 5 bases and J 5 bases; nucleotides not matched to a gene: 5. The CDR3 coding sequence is TGTGCCAGCAGCCCCTCGGGACTAGCGGACAATGAGCAGTTCTTC. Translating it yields CASSPSGLADNEQFF.

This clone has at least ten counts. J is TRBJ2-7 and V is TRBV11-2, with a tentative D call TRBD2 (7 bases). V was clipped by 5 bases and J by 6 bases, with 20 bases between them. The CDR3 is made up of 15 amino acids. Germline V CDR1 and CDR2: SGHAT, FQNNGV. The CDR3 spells CASSLVGGVGLEQYF. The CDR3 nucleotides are TGTGCCAGCAGCCTCGTAGGGGGGGTGGGGCTCGAGCAGTACTTC.

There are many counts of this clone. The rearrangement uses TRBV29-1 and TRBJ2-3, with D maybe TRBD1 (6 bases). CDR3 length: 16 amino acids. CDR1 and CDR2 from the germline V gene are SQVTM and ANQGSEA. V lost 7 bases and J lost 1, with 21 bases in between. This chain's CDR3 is CSARFTGLERTDTQYF. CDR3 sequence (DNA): TGCAGCGCTCGGTTTACAGGGCTTGAACGCACAGATACGCAGTATTTT.

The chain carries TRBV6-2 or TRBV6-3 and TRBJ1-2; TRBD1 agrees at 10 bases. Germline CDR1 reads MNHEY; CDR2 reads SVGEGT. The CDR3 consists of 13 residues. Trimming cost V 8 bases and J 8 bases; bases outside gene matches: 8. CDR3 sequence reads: CASGTGTGVGYTF. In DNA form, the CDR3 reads TGTGCCAGCGGTACCGGGACAGGGGTAGGCTACACCTTC.

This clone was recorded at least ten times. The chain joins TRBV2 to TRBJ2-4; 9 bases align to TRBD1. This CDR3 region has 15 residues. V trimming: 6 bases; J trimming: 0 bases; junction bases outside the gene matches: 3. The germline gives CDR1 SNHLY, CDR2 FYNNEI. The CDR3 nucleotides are TGTGCCAGCAGGATGGACAGGGGAGCCAAAAACATTCAGTACTTC. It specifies CASRMDRGAKNIQYF.

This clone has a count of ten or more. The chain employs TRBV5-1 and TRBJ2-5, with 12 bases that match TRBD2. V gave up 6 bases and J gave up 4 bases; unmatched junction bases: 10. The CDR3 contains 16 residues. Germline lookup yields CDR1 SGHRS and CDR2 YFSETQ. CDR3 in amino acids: CASKMGLAGGSETQYF. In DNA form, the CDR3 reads TGCGCCAGCAAAATGGGGCTAGCGGGAGGGTCAGAGACCCAGTACTTC.

For the CDR3, the DNA is TGTGCCAGCAGTTTATGGGGGCTGCCCACTCAAGATTTCTTT. Its translation is CASSLWGLPTQDFF. This chain connects TRBV28 to TRBJ1-1; D perhaps matches TRBD1 (5 bases). V was cut by 0 bases and J by 13 bases, with 18 bases left in between. This CDR3 is 14 amino acids long. Germline assignment: CDR1 MDHEN and CDR2 SYDVKM. Variable domain in full (rest from reference TRBV28 and TRBJ1-1): DVKVTQSSRYLVKRTGEKVFLECVQDMDHENMFWYRQDPGLGLRLIYFSYDVKMKEKGDIPEGYSVSREKKERFSLILESASTNQTSMYLCASSLWGLPTQDFFGQGTRLTVV.

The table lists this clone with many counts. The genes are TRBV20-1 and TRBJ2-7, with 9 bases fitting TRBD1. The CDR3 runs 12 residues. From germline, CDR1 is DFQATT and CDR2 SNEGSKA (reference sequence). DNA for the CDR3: TGCAGCACACAGGGGGCGAATTACGAGCAGTACTTC. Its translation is CSTQGANYEQYF.

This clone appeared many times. The CDR3 DNA reads as TGTGCCAGCAGCCCCGGGACTAGCTGGGCCTACGAGCAGTACTTC. This translates into CASSPGTSWAYEQYF. The gene calls are TRBV11-2 and TRBJ2-7; 9 nucleotides align to TRBD2. This CDR3 contains 15 residues. Germline assignment: CDR1 SGHAT and CDR2 FQNNGV. V shed 5 bases, J shed 2 bases, and the junction held 7 bases outside the gene matches.

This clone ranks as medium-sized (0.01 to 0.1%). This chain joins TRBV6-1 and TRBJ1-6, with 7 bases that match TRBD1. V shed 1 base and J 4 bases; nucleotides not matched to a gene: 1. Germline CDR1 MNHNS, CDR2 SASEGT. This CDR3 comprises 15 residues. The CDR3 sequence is CASSEVGQYNSPLHF. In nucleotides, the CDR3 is TGTGCCAGCAGTGAAGTGGGACAGTATAATTCACCCCTCCACTTT.

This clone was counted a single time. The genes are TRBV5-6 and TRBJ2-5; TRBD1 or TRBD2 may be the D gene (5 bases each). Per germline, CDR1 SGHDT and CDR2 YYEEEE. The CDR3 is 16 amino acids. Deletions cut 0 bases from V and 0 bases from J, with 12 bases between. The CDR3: CASSLVGAGNQETQYF. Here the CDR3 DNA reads TGTGCCAGCAGCTTGGTCGGGGCAGGGAACCAAGAGACCCAGTACTTC.

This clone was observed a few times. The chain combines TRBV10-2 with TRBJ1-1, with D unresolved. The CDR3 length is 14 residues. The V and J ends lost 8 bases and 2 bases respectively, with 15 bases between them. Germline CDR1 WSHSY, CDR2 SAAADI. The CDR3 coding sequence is TGCGCCAGCGGTTACACCCGGGCAAACACTGAAGCTTTCTTT. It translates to CASGYTRANTEAFF.

CDR3 region: CASSLSDREGEQYF. The DNA for the CDR3 is TGTGCCAGCAGTTTGTCGGACAGGGAAGGCGAGCAGTACTTC. The chain couples TRBV28 to TRBJ2-7, with 8 positions matching TRBD1. The CDR3 has 14 amino acids. Losses at the gene ends were 3 bases for V and 6 bases for J; bases not matched to a gene: 7. The germline CDR1 and CDR2 sequences are MDHEN and SYDVKM.

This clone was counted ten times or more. The CDR3 nucleotides read TGTGCCAGCAGCCAACTAGCGGGAGATTACGAGCAGTACTTC. It encodes CASSQLAGDYEQYF. This rearrangement joins TRBV7-6 to TRBJ2-7; 11 bases fit TRBD2. Germline-derived CDR1 and CDR2 are SGHVS and FNYEAQ. This CDR3 has 14 residues. V lost 5 bases and J lost 4; bases outside the gene matches: 4.

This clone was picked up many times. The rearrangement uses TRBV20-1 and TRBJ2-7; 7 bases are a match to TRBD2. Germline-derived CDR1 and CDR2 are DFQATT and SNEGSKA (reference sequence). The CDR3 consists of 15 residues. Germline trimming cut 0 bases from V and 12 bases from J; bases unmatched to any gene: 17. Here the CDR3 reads CSARDLGEGLGRRYF. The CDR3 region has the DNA TGCAGTGCTAGAGATCTCGGGGAGGGGCTCGGGAGACGGTACTTC.

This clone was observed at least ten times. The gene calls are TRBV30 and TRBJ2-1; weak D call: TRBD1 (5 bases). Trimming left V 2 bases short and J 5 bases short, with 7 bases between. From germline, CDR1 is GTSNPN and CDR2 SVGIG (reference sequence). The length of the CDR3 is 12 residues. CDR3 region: CAWSYRHNEQFF. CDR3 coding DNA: TGTGCCTGGAGTTACAGGCACAATGAGCAGTTCTTC.

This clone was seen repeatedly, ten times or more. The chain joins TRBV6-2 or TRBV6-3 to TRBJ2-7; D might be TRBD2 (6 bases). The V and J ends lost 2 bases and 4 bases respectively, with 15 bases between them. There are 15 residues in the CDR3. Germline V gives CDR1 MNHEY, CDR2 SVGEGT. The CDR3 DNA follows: TGTGCCAGCAGTTACCCTCATAGCGGAAAATACGAGCAGTACTTC. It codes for CASSYPHSGKYEQYF.

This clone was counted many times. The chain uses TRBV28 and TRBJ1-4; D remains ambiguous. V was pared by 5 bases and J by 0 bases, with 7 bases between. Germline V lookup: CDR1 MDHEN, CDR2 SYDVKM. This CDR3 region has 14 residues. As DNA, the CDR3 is TGTGCCAGCAGTACGTTAGCAACTAATGAAAAACTGTTTTTT. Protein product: CASSTLATNEKLFF.

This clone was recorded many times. CDR3: CAWSTTGVGYQPQHF. CDR3 DNA sequence: TGTGCCTGGAGTACTACAGGGGTAGGGTATCAGCCCCAGCATTTT. This sequence joins TRBV30 and TRBJ1-5, with TRBD1 matching 7 bases. The CDR3 has 15 amino acids. The germline gives CDR1 GTSNPN, CDR2 SVGIG (reference sequence). The ends lost 2 bases at V and 5 bases at J; junction bases unmatched: 9.

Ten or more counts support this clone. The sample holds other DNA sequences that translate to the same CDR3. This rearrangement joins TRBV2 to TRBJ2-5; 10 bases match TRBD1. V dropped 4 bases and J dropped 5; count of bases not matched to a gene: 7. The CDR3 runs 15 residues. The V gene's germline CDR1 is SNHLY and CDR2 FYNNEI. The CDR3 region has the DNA TGTGCCAGCAGTGGACAGGGGGCGAGTCTGGAGACCCAGTACTTC. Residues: CASSGQGASLETQYF.

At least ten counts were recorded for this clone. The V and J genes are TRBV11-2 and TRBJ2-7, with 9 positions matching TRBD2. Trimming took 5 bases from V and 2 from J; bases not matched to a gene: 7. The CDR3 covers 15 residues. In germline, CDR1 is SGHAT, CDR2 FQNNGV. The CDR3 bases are TGTGCCAGCAGCGTTTCTAGCGGGATCCCCTACGAGCAGTACTTC. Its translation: CASSVSSGIPYEQYF.

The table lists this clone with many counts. This CDR3 is CAWRGETYNSPLHF. DNA of the CDR3: TGTGCCTGGAGGGGAGAAACCTATAATTCACCCCTCCACTTT. The V call is TRBV30, the J call TRBJ1-6; D unresolved. The CDR3 is 14 amino acids. V dropped 3 bases and J dropped 2 bases, with 8 bases sitting between them. CDR1 and CDR2 (germline): GTSNPN, SVGIG (reference sequence).

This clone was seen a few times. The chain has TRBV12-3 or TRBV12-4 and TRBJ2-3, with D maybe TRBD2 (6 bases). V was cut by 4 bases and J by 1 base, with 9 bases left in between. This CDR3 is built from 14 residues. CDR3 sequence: CASSSASGTDTQYF. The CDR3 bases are TGTGCCAGCAGTTCAGCTAGCGGCACAGATACGCAGTATTTT.

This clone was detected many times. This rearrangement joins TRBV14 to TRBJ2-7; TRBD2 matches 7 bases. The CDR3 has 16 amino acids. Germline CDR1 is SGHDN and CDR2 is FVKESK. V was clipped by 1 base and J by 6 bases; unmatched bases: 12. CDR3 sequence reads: CASSQAGRASEFEQYF. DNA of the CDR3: TGTGCCAGCAGCCAAGCAGGGAGGGCAAGTGAATTCGAGCAGTACTTC.

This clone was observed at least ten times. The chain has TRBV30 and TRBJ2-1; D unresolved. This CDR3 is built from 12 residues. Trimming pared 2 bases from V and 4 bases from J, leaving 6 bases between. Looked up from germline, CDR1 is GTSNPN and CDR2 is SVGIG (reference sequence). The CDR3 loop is CAWSREYNEQFF. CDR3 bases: TGTGCCTGGAGTAGAGAATACAATGAGCAGTTCTTC.

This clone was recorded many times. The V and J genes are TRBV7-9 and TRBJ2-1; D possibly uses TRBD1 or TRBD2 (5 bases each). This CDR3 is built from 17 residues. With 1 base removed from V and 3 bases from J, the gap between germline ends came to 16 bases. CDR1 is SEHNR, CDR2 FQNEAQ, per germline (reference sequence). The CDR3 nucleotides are TGTGCCAGCAGCTTAGGGGTTGGGGGAGTAGGCTACAATGAGCAGTTCTTC. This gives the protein CASSLGVGGVGYNEQFF.

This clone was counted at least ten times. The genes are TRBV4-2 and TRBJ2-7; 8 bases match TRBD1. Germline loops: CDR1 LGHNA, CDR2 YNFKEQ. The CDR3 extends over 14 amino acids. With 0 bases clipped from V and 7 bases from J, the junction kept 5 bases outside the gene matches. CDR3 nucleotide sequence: TGTGCCAGCAGCCAAGATCAGGGGGCTTTTGAGCAGTACTTC. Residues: CASSQDQGAFEQYF.

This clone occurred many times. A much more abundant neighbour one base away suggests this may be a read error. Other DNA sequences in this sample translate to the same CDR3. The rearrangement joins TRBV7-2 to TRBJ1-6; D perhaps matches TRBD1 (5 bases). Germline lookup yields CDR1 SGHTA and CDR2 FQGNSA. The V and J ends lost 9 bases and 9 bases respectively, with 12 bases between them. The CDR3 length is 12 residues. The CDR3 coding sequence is TGTGCCAGTAGTCGGGGGGTTTCACCCCTCCACTTT. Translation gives CASSRGVSPLHF. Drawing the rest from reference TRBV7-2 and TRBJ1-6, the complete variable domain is GAGVSQSPSNKVTEKGKDVELRCDPISGHTALYWYRQSLGQGLEFLIYFQGNSAPDKSGLPSDRFSAERTGGSVSTLTIQRTQQEDSAVYLCASSRGVSPLHFGNGTRLTVT.

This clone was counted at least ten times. The CDR3 nucleotides are TGCGCCAGCAGCTTGGGTTCGATGGCGGACAGGGGGCGTTCACCCCTCCACTTT. Protein: CASSLGSMADRGRSPLHF. V usage is TRBV5-1 and J usage is TRBJ1-6; 11 bases are a match to TRBD1. Germline-derived CDR1 and CDR2 are SGHRS and YFSETQ. CDR3 length: 18 amino acids. The V gene end was trimmed by 0 bases and the J gene end by 9 bases; junction bases not matched to a gene: 11.